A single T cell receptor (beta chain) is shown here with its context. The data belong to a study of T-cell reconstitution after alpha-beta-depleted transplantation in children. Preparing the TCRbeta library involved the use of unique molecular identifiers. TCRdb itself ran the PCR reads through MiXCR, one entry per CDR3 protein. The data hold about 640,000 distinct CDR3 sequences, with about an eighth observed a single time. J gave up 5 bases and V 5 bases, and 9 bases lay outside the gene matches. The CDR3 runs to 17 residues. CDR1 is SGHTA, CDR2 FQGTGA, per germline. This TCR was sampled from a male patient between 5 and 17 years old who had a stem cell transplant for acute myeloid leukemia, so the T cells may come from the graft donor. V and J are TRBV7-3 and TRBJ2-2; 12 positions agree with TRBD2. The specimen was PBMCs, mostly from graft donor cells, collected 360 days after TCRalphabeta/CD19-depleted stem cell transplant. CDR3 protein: CASSRAVGLAGTGELFF. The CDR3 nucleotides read TGTGCCAGCAGCCGGGCCGTGGGACTAGCGGGTACCGGGGAGCTGTTTTTT.